Sequencing of this T cell receptor beta chain was carried out in a study of T-cell memory formation after mild COVID-19. Study information: TCR clusters were mostly confined to one donor each. Regarding the study as a whole: There were some responding clones in pre-infection memory, which suggested that cross-reactive memory had joined.

Constant-segment-primed 5'RACE gave TCR alpha and TCR beta cDNA libraries with sample barcodes and UMIs. A single record per CDR3 protein comes from TCRdb applying MiXCR to the 5' RACE reads. There are a few hundred thousand distinct CDR3 sequences in the sample; about a sixth occur only once, and roughly 23% lies in the top ten. The germline CDR1 and CDR2 sequences are SEHNR and FQNEAQ (reference sequence). Between the trimmed V and J ends, which lost 5 bases and 0 bases, there was a span of 8 bases. The CDR3 is 13 residues long. On this clonotype itself: Its cognate antigen is unknown.

The sequenced material came from PBMCs or a T cell subset sorted from them (not recorded which). The chain combines TRBV7-9 with TRBJ2-7; D is ambiguous. The source of this sequence is a man aged 18 to 29 who had mild COVID-19 (a few samples of this study predate the infection). Cell type and time point are not known. The CDR3 region is CASSPQNSYEQYF. The CDR3 DNA reads as TGTGCCAGCAGCCCACAGAACTCCTACGAGCAGTACTTC. Full variable domain (remainder filled in from reference TRBV7-9 and TRBJ2-7): DTGVSQNPRHKITKRGQNVTFRCDPISEHNRLYWYRQTLGQGPEFLTYFQNEAQLEKSRLLSDRFSAERPKGSFSTLEIQRTEQGDSAMYLCASSPQNSYEQYFGPGTRLTVT.